These 17 T cell receptor beta chains originate from one sample sequenced in a study of shared clonotypes between healthy human individuals (TCRdb year 2020). The library was obtained by the immunoSEQ multiplex PCR assay. Not all clones reach the TCRdb copy of this immuneACCESS table, which keeps in-frame sequences only. Checked studies attribute under half of the gap to unresolved V genes and leave the rest unexplained. In this sample the table shows about 1.1 million clones, about 84% of which occur a single time. The ten largest make up more than 0.5% of the sample. Sequences were obtained from memory CD4+ T cells from PBMCs. This specimen's cell subset or site label, interpreted: CD45RA-negative fraction. These receptors all come from a young man in good health. Some clones in this sample may be carry-over from other donors' samples.

This chain uses TRBV29-1 with TRBJ2-5, with D perhaps given as TRBD1 or TRBD2 (5 bases each). V dropped 2 bases and J dropped 5 bases, with 12 bases sitting between them. The CDR3 loop spans 13 amino acids. Germline lookup yields CDR1 SQVTM and CDR2 ANQGSEA. CDR3 in DNA: TGCAGCGTTGAAACGTGGGGACGGGAGACCCAGTACTTC. Residues: CSVETWGRETQYF. The full variable domain, in which reference TRBV29-1 and TRBJ2-5 provide the parts outside the CDR3, is SAVISQKPSRDICQRGTSLTIQCQVDSQVTMMFWYRQQPGQSLTLIATANQGSEATYESGFVIDKFPISRPNLTFSTLTVSNMSPEDSSIYLCSVETWGRETQYFGPGTRLLVL.

The chain has TRBV9 and TRBJ2-7; 8 bases match TRBD2. Trimming at V came to 2 bases and at J to 7 bases, leaving 11 bases not matched to a gene. The CDR3 extends over 15 amino acids. Germline lookup yields CDR1 SGDLS and CDR2 YYNGEE. In DNA, the CDR3 is TGTGCCAGCAGCGTCTCCAGCGGGGGCGGGGGAGAGCAGTACTTC. It codes for CASSVSSGGGGEQYF.

The chain joins TRBV14 to TRBJ2-3, with 8 nucleotides matching TRBD2. The V and J ends lost 1 base and 5 bases, in that order; junction bases with no gene match: 5. This CDR3 comprises 15 residues. Germline V gene lookup returns CDR1 SGHDN and CDR2 FVKESK. CDR3 nucleotides: TGTGCCAGCAGCCAAGGGGCGGGAGGAGGAGATACGCAGTATTTT. It translates to CASSQGAGGGDTQYF. Supplemented by reference TRBV14 and TRBJ2-3, the full variable domain reads EAGVTQFPSHSVIEKGQTVTLRCDPISGHDNLYWYRRVMGKEIKFLLHFVKESKQDESGMPNNRFLAERTGGTYSTLKVQPAELEDSGVYFCASSQGAGGGDTQYFGPGTRLTVL.

V usage is TRBV11-2 and J usage is TRBJ2-1; D is possibly TRBD2 (5 bases). Between the trimmed V and J ends, which lost 6 bases and 4 bases, there was a span of 10 bases. CDR3 length: 13 residues. Looked up from germline, CDR1 is SGHAT and CDR2 is FQNNGV. The CDR3 protein is CASRPLGYNEQFF. The CDR3 bases are TGTGCCAGCAGGCCACTAGGATACAATGAGCAGTTCTTC.

V and J are TRBV6-6 and TRBJ1-5, with D uncertain. CDR1 is MNHNY and CDR2 is SVGAGI in the germline V gene (reference sequence). Trimming removed 0 bases at V and 7 bases at J, with 7 bases between. CDR3 length: 13 residues. The DNA of the CDR3 is TGTGCCAGCAGTTACTCGAAGGAGCAGCCCCAGCATTTT. As protein: CASSYSKEQPQHF.

The chain joins TRBV5-4 to TRBJ2-5, with 7 nucleotides matching TRBD2. The germline gives CDR1 SGHNT, CDR2 YYREEE (reference sequence). This CDR3 has 14 residues. The trim removed 4 bases at V and 4 bases at J, leaving 7 bases unmatched. The CDR3 coding sequence is TGTGCCAGCAGCGCGTGGGGGGGTTCAGAGACCCAGTACTTC. Its protein product is CASSAWGGSETQYF.

The chain combines TRBV5-1 with TRBJ2-7, with TRBD1 as a possible D gene (6 bases). Trimming removed 3 bases at V and 1 base at J, with 14 bases between. CDR1 SGHRS and CDR2 YFSETQ come from the germline V gene. This CDR3 is built from 15 residues. The CDR3 loop reads CASSSPGHLSYEQYF. The CDR3 nucleotides read TGCGCCAGCAGCTCCCCGGGACACCTTTCCTACGAGCAGTACTTC.

This clone has only a few counts. This chain uses TRBV30 with TRBJ1-5, with a weak D call TRBD1 (5 bases). Germline V CDR1 and CDR2: GTSNPN, SVGIG (reference sequence). This CDR3 is 14 amino acids long. V was clipped by 0 bases and J by 5 bases, with 11 bases between them. The CDR3 loop reads CAWSVAGYDQPQHF. The CDR3, as DNA: TGTGCCTGGAGTGTAGCAGGGTACGATCAGCCCCAGCATTTT.

J is TRBJ2-7 and V is TRBV28; no clear D. Trimming left V 2 bases short and J 3 bases short, with 11 bases between. Germline V gene data show CDR1 as MDHEN and CDR2 as SYDVKM. This CDR3 is 14 amino acids long. The CDR3 protein is CASSLRADGYEQYF. DNA for the CDR3: TGTGCCAGCAGTTTACGGGCGGACGGCTACGAGCAGTACTTC.

This clone was recorded a few times. The chain has TRBV5-6 and TRBJ2-4; 7 bases fit TRBD1. Germline loops: CDR1 SGHDT, CDR2 YYEEEE. The CDR3 contains 15 residues. J gave up 6 bases and V 1 base, and 7 bases lay outside the gene matches. CDR3 amino acids: CASSLKGAVANIQYF. The CDR3 region has the DNA TGTGCCAGCAGCTTGAAGGGGGCGGTGGCAAACATTCAGTACTTC.

The gene calls are TRBV11-2 and TRBJ2-1, with 10 bases identical to TRBD2. V shed 10 bases, J shed 6 bases, and the junction held 6 bases outside the gene matches. CDR1 SGHAT and CDR2 FQNNGV come from the germline V gene. The CDR3 is made up of 13 amino acids. In DNA form, the CDR3 reads TGTGCCACCCGGAGACTAGCGGGCAATGAGCAGTTCTTC. Protein sequence: CATRRLAGNEQFF.

The chain joins TRBV6-6 to TRBJ2-7, with D maybe TRBD2 (5 bases). The CDR3 is made up of 13 amino acids. Germline V gives CDR1 MNHNY, CDR2 SVGAGI (reference sequence). Between the trimmed V and J ends, which lost 4 bases and 3 bases, there was a span of 10 bases. The CDR3 sequence is CASSFPGNYEQYF. The CDR3 DNA follows: TGTGCCAGCAGTTTCCCGGGGAACTACGAGCAGTACTTC.

CDR3 sequence reads: CASTTMGSRSTNEKLFF. CDR3 DNA sequence: TGTGCCAGCACCACAATGGGGTCACGATCAACTAATGAAAAACTGTTTTTT. The genes are TRBV28 and TRBJ1-4; D is uncertain. CDR3 size: 17 residues. V lost 7 bases and J 0 bases, leaving 18 bases between the germline ends. The germline gives CDR1 MDHEN, CDR2 SYDVKM.

This rearrangement joins TRBV5-4 to TRBJ1-5; D not resolved. The V gene's germline CDR1 is SGHNT and CDR2 YYREEE (reference sequence). This CDR3 has 14 residues. The V end was cut by 2 bases, the J end by 3 bases, with 9 bases between. Written as DNA, the CDR3 is TGTGCCAGCAGCTTACTAGGTGACAATCAGCCCCAGCATTTT. Translated, it gives CASSLLGDNQPQHF.

The rearrangement joins TRBV13 to TRBJ2-1, with 10 bases that match TRBD2. The junction had 10 bases not matched to a gene; V was cut back by 5 bases and J by 6 bases. This CDR3 is built from 16 residues. Germline V gene sequence: CDR1 PRHDT, CDR2 FYEKMQ (reference sequence). The CDR3 loop reads CASSPLAGVRGNEQFF. For the CDR3, the DNA is TGTGCCAGCAGCCCCCTAGCGGGAGTCAGGGGCAATGAGCAGTTCTTC.

V usage is TRBV20-1 and J usage is TRBJ1-3; D unclear. V gave up 8 bases and J gave up 7 bases, with 12 bases separating them. Looked up from germline, CDR1 is DFQATT and CDR2 is SNEGSKA (reference sequence). This CDR3 spans 11 amino acids. The DNA for the CDR3 is TGCAGTCTAAGGGTCGGGAACACCATATATTTT. Translated: CSLRVGNTIYF.

The chain couples TRBV2 to TRBJ2-5; TRBD1 might be the D (5 bases). Germline V CDR1 and CDR2: SNHLY, FYNNEI. The CDR3 is made up of 15 amino acids. Trimming removed 4 bases at V and 4 bases at J, with 16 bases between. The CDR3 spells CASSASKGKVETQYF. CDR3 in DNA: TGTGCCAGCAGTGCCTCGAAGGGGAAGGTAGAGACCCAGTACTTC.